Included here is one T cell receptor (beta chain) sequence, with context. This sample is part of a study of control samples from healthy donors and cancer patients. Sequencing used immunoSEQ multiplex PCR; TCRdb keeps in-frame clones, though not all of them. The sample lists around 110,000 clones, about 93% occurring once. This CDR3 spans 12 amino acids. V shed 5 bases and J shed 4 bases, with 8 bases lying between them. Germline V gene sequence: CDR1 GTSNPN, CDR2 SVGIG (reference sequence). Sequenced: blood. The clonotype was recovered from a man aged 30 to 45 in good health. The chain joins TRBV30 to TRBJ2-2; D call uncertain. The CDR3 reads CAWAWGTGELFF. The CDR3 DNA is TGTGCCTGGGCCTGGGGCACCGGGGAGCTGTTTTTT.